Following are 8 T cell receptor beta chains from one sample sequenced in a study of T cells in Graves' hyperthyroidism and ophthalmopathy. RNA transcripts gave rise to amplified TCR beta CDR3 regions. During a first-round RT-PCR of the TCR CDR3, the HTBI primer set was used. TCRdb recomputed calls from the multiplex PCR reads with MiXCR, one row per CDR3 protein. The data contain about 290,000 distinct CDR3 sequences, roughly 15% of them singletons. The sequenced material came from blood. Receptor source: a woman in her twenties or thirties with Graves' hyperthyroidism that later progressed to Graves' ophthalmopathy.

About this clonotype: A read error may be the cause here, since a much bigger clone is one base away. CDR3 DNA sequence: TGTGCCACCAGCAGAGTTAGCAGGAGGTACGATACGCAGTATTTT. Encoded protein: CATSRVSRRYDTQYF. V and J are TRBV15 and TRBJ2-3, with D perhaps matching TRBD2 (5 bases). Germline V lookup: CDR1 LNHNV, CDR2 YYDKDF (reference sequence). V lost 1 base and J lost 6, with 14 bases in between. The length of the CDR3 is 15 residues.

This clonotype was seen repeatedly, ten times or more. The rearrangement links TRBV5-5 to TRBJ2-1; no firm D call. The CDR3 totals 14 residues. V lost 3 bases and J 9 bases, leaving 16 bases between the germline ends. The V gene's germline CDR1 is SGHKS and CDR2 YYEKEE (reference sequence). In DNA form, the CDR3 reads TGTGCCAGCAGCTCCATGCCCCCCGCCCTTGAGCAGTTCTTC. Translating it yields CASSSMPPALEQFF. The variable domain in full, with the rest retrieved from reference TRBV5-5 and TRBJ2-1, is DAGVTQSPTHLIKTRGQQVTLRCSPISGHKSVSWYQQVLGQGPQFIFQYYEKEERGRGNFPDRFSARQFPNYSSELNVNALLLGDSALYLCASSSMPPALEQFFGPGTRLTVL.

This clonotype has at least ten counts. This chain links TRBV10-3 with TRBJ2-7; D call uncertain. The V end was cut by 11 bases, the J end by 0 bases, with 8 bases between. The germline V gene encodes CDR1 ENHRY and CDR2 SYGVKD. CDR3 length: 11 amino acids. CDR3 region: CAAGVSYEQYF. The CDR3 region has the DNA TGTGCCGCTGGCGTCTCCTACGAGCAGTACTTC.

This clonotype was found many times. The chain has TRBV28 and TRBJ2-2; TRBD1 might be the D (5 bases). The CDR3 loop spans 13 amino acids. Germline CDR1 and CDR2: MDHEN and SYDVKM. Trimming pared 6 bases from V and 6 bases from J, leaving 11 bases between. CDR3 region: CASRPGFAGELFF. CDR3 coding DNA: TGTGCCAGCAGACCAGGGTTTGCCGGGGAGCTGTTTTTT.

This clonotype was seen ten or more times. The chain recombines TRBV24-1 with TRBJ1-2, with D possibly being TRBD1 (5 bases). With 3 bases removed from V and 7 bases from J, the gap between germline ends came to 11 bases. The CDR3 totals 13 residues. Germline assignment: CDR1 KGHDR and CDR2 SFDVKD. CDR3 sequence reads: CATSDRGDVGYTF. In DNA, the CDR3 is TGTGCCACCAGTGATCGGGGGGATGTTGGCTACACCTTC.

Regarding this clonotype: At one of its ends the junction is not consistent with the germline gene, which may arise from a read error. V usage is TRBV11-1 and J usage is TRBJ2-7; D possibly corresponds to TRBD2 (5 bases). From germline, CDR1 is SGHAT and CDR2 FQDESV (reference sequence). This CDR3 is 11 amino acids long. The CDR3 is CANSRDYEQYF. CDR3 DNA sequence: TGTGCCAACAGCCGGGACTACGAGCAGTACTTC. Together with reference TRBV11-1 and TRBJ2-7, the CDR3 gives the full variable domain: EAEVAQSPRYKITEKSQAVAFWCDPISGHATLYWYRQILGQGPELLVQFQDESVVDDSQLPKDRFSAERLKGVDSTLKIQPAELGDSAMYLCANSRDYEQYFGPGTRLTVT.

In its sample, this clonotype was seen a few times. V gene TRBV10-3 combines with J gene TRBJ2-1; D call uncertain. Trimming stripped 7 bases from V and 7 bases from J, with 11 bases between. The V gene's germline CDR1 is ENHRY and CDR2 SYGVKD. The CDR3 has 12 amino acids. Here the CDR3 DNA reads TGTGCCATCAACTCTGACTTAAATGAGCAGTTCTTC. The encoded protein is CAINSDLNEQFF.

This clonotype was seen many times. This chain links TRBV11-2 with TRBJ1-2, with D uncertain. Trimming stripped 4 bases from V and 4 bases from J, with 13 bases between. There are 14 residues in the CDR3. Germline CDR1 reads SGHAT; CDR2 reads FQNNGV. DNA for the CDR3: TGTGCCAGCAGCTACTCTGTGGATGGCTATGGCTACACCTTC. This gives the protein CASSYSVDGYGYTF.